Listed here are 12 T cell receptor beta chains from one sample, sequenced in a study of OX40 agonist ivuxolimab in advanced cancers. Data came from immunoSEQ multiplex PCR; TCRdb stores just in-frame clones and leaves some out. The data show about 95,000 clones, 90% to 95% seen once. The source was CD4+ or CD8+ T cells sorted from blood, collected in a trial of the OX40 agonist ivuxolimab. Receptors originate from an adult with an advanced solid tumor such as melanoma, head and neck, liver or kidney cancer.

A single count supports this clone. V usage is TRBV4-1 and J usage is TRBJ2-7, with 9 bases matching TRBD1. The CDR3 runs to 16 residues. The ends lost 1 base at V and 5 bases at J; junction bases unmatched: 9. Per the germline V gene, CDR1 is MGHRA and CDR2 is YSYEKL. For the CDR3, the DNA is TGCGCCAGCAGCCAAGGGCGGGACAGGGTAGACAACGAGCAGTACTTC. It is translated as CASSQGRDRVDNEQYF.

The chain has TRBV2 and TRBJ2-1; D unresolved. CDR3 length: 11 amino acids. The germline V gene has CDR1 SNHLY and CDR2 FYNNEI. V was pared by 2 bases and J by 8 bases, with 4 bases between. This chain's CDR3 is CASSEWDEQFF. The CDR3, as DNA: TGTGCCAGCAGTGAATGGGATGAGCAGTTCTTC.

V is TRBV5-4 and J is TRBJ2-5; D unresolved. Germline V gives CDR1 SGHNT, CDR2 YYREEE (reference sequence). V was pared by 3 bases and J by 4 bases, with 19 bases between. CDR3 size: 16 residues. In DNA form, the CDR3 reads TGTGCCAGCAGCTCGTCAGGTGGGGTCGGCCGAGAGACCCAGTACTTC. It encodes CASSSSGGVGRETQYF.

Details on this clone: A read error may produce the germline difference seen at one junction end. This chain connects TRBV6-6 to TRBJ2-7; 8 nucleotides line up with TRBD2. This CDR3 has 15 residues. CDR1 is MNHNY and CDR2 is SVGAGI in the germline V gene (reference sequence). The CDR3 sequence is CASSYSSGTTGSLHF. CDR3 coding DNA: TGTGCCAGCAGTTACTCTAGCGGGACCACAGGGTCCCTTCACTTC.

The chain has TRBV28 and TRBJ2-7, with 9 bases lining up with TRBD2. Per the germline V gene, CDR1 is MDHEN and CDR2 is SYDVKM. This CDR3 has 16 residues. With V trimmed by 3 bases and J by 4 bases, 10 bases remained unmatched. The CDR3 reads CASSLAPGLALYEQYF. For the CDR3, the DNA is TGTGCCAGCAGTTTGGCCCCGGGACTAGCATTGTACGAGCAGTACTTC.

The chain recombines TRBV19 with TRBJ2-1, with D tentatively TRBD1 or TRBD2 (6 bases each). CDR3 length: 16 residues. V lost 5 bases, J lost 10 bases, and 24 bases lay in between. The V gene's germline CDR1 is LNHDA and CDR2 SQIVND (reference sequence). The CDR3 sequence is CASSSRSGAGAGEQFF. As DNA, the CDR3 is TGTGCCAGTAGTTCGAGGTCGGGGGCTGGAGCGGGCGAGCAGTTCTTC.

V gene TRBV5-6 combines with J gene TRBJ1-5; D uncertain. The CDR3 runs 15 residues. V was clipped by 2 bases and J by 7 bases, with 16 bases between them. Germline lookup yields CDR1 SGHDT and CDR2 YYEEEE. CDR3 region: CASSFNFGVTQPQHF. CDR3 nucleotide sequence: TGTGCCAGCAGCTTTAACTTCGGGGTGACGCAGCCCCAGCATTTT.

V is TRBV7-9 and J is TRBJ2-7; 8 nucleotides line up with TRBD2. Per germline, CDR1 SEHNR and CDR2 FQNEAQ (reference sequence). The CDR3 is made up of 15 amino acids. V gave up 5 bases and J gave up 7 bases; unmatched junction bases: 13. The CDR3 spells CASSPQSGSTGEQYF. DNA for the CDR3: TGTGCCAGCAGCCCCCAGAGCGGGAGTACGGGTGAGCAGTACTTC.

The chain uses TRBV4-3 and TRBJ1-1, with D perhaps matching TRBD1 (5 bases). Trimming pared 4 bases from V and 5 bases from J, leaving 11 bases between. The CDR3 loop spans 13 amino acids. Germline V gene lookup returns CDR1 LGHNA and CDR2 YSLEER. The CDR3 nucleotides read TGCGCCAGCAGCCCTGACAGAGCTACTGAAGCTTTCTTT. Translating gives CASSPDRATEAFF.

The CDR3 nucleotides are TGTGCCAGCAGCCGGAGCGGGGTCCAAGAGACCCAGTACTTC. It is translated as CASSRSGVQETQYF. J is TRBJ2-5 and V is TRBV7-6; TRBD2 aligns across 7 bases. The junction had 4 bases not matched to a gene; V was cut back by 5 bases and J by 1 base. The germline gives CDR1 SGHVS, CDR2 FNYEAQ. CDR3 size: 14 residues.

The genes are TRBV28 and TRBJ1-5; 8 bases fit TRBD1. Germline-derived CDR1 and CDR2 are MDHEN and SYDVKM. The CDR3 is 14 amino acids. V dropped 5 bases and J dropped 5; count of bases not matched to a gene: 5. The CDR3 region has the DNA TGTGCCAGCAGTCCCGGGACAGGACATCAGCCCCAGCATTTT. Residues: CASSPGTGHQPQHF.

V and J are TRBV2 and TRBJ2-5; 8 bases line up with TRBD1. The DNA end favors TRBJ2-7, so the J call may be wrong. CDR3 length equals 13 residues. Germline V CDR1 and CDR2: SNHLY, FYNNEI. The CDR3 reads CASGTGGSYEQYF. The CDR3 DNA follows: TGTGCCAGCGGGACAGGTGGGTCCTACGAGCAGTACTTC.